This T cell receptor beta chain was sequenced for a study of T cells in Graves' hyperthyroidism and ophthalmopathy. TCR beta CDR3 regions were amplified from RNA transcripts. An initial round of RT-PCR targeting the TCR CDR3 relied on the HTBI primer set. TCRdb recomputed calls from the multiplex PCR reads with MiXCR, one row per CDR3 protein. Among hundreds of thousands of distinct CDR3 sequences listed, more than 14% were seen once. CDR1 is ENHRY and CDR2 is SYGVKD in the germline V gene. V was clipped by 7 bases and J by 9 bases; unmatched bases: 15. The CDR3 is 17 residues long. This clonotype was seen a few times. The antigen is not known. Points from the study as a whole: Most expanded thyroid clonotypes above 0.001 also appeared in blood.

The sequenced material came from blood. The chain employs TRBV10-3 and TRBJ2-1; 13 bases fit TRBD2. The clonotype originates from a woman in her forties or fifties with Graves' ophthalmopathy. As DNA, the CDR3 is TGTGCCATCACCAAGAGGACTAGCGGGAGTTCTGGGGGTGAGCAGTTCTTC. Amino acid sequence: CAITKRTSGSSGGEQFF.